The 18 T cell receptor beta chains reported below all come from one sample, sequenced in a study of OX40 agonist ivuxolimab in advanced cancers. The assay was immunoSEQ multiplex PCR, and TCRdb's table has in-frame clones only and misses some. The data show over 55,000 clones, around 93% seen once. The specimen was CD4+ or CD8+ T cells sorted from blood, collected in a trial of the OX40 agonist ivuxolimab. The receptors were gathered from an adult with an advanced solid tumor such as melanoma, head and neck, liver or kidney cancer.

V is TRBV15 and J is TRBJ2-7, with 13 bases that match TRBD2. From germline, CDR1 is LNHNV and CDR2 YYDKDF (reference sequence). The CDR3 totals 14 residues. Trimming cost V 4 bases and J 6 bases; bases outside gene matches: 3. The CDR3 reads CATSTWTSGSEQYF. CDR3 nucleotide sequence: TGTGCCACCAGCACATGGACTAGCGGGAGCGAGCAGTACTTC.

In DNA form, the CDR3 reads TGTGCCAGCAGCTTAGCCAGGACTATAGCTGAAGTTGAGCAGTTCTTC. It codes for CASSLARTIAEVEQFF. The chain has TRBV7-2 and TRBJ2-1, with D perhaps TRBD2 (6 bases). Germline V CDR1 and CDR2: SGHTA, FQGNSA. The V gene lost 0 bases and the J gene lost 9 bases, with 18 bases spanning the gap. This CDR3 is built from 16 residues.

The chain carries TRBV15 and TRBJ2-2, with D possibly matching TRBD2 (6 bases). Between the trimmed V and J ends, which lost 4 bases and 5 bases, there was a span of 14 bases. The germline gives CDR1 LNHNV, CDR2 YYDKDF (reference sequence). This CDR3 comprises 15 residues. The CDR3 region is CATSIGREVTGELFF. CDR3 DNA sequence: TGTGCCACCAGCATTGGCAGGGAGGTAACCGGGGAGCTGTTTTTT.

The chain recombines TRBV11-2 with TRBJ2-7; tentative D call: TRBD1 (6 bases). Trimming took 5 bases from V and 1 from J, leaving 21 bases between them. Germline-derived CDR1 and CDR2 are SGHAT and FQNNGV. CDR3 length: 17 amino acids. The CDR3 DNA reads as TGTGCCAGCAGCCTCAAGACAGGTCCCATCTCGTCCTACGAGCAGTACTTC. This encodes CASSLKTGPISSYEQYF.

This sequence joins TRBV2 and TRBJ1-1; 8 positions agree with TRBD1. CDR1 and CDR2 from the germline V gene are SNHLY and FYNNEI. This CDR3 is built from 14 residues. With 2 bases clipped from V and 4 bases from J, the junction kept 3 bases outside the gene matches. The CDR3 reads CASSEWTGTTEAFF. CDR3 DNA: TGTGCCAGCAGTGAATGGACAGGGACCACTGAAGCTTTCTTT.

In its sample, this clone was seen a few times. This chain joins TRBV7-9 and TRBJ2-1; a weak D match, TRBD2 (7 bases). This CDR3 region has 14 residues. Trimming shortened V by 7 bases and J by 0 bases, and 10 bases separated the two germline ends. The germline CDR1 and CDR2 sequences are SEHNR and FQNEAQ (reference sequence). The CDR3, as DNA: TGTGCCAGCAAGGGGGGGAGCTCCTACAATGAGCAGTTCTTC. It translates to CASKGGSSYNEQFF. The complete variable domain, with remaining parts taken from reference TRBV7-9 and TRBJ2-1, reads DTGVSQNPRHKITKRGQNVTFRCDPISEHNRLYWYRQTLGQGPEFLTYFQNEAQLEKSRLLSDRFSAERPKGSFSTLEIQRTEQGDSAMYLCASKGGSSYNEQFFGPGTRLTVL.

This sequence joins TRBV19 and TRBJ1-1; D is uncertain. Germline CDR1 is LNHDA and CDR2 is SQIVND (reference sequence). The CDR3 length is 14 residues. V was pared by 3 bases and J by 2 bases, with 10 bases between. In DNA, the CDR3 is TGTGCCAGTAGTATCTTGGCGTTAAACACTGAAGCTTTCTTT. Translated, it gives CASSILALNTEAFF. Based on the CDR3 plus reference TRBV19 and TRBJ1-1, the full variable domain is DGGITQSPKYLFRKEGQNVTLSCEQNLNHDAMYWYRQDPGQGLRLIYYSQIVNDFQKGDIAEGYSVSREKKESFPLTVTSAQKNPTAFYLCASSILALNTEAFFGQGTRLTVV.

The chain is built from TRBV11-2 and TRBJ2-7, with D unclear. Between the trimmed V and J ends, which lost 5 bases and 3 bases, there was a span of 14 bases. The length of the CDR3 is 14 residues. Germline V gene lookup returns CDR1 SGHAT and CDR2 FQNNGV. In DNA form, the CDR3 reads TGTGCCAGCAGCCCTCCGGTGGGGATCTACGAGCAGTACTTC. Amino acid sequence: CASSPPVGIYEQYF.

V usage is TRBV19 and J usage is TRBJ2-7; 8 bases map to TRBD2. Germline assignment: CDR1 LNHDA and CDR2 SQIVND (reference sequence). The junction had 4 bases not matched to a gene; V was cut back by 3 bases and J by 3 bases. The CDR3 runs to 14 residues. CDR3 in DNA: TGTGCCAGTAGTATCGGACTAGCAGACTACGAGCAGTACTTC. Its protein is CASSIGLADYEQYF.

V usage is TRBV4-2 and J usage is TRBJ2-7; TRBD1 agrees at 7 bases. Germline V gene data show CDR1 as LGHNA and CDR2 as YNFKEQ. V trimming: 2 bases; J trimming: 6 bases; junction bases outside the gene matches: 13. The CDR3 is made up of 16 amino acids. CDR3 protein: CASSQTSEGQLSEQYF. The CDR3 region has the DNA TGTGCCAGCAGCCAAACCTCTGAGGGACAGCTGTCCGAGCAGTACTTC.

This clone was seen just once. In DNA form, the CDR3 reads TGTGCCAGTAGTCCACAGGGTTGGCAGCCCCAGCATTTT. It specifies CASSPQGWQPQHF. This chain links TRBV19 with TRBJ1-5, with D tentatively TRBD1 (6 bases). V gave up 5 bases and J gave up 7 bases, with 12 bases separating them. Germline CDR1 is LNHDA and CDR2 is SQIVND (reference sequence). This CDR3 comprises 13 residues. The variable domain in full, with the rest retrieved from reference TRBV19 and TRBJ1-5, is DGGITQSPKYLFRKEGQNVTLSCEQNLNHDAMYWYRQDPGQGLRLIYYSQIVNDFQKGDIAEGYSVSREKKESFPLTVTSAQKNPTAFYLCASSPQGWQPQHFGDGTRLSIL.

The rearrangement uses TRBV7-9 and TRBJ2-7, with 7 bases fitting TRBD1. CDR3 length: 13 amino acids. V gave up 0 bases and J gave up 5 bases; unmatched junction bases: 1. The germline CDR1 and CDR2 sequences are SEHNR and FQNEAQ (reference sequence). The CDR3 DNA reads TGTGCCAGCAGCTTAGCGGGACAGAACGAGCAGTACTTC. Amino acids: CASSLAGQNEQYF.

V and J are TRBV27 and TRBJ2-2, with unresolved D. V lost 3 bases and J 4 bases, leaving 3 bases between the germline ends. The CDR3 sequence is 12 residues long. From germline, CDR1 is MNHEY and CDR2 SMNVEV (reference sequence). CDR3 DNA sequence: TGTGCCAGCAGTTTCGGCACCGGGGAGCTGTTTTTT. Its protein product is CASSFGTGELFF.

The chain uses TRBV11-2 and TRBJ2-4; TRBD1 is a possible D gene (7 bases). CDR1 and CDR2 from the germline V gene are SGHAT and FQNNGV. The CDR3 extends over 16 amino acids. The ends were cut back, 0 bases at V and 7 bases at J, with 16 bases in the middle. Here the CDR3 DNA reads TGTGCCAGCAGCTTAGATCAATGGCAGGGGGGTAACATTCAGTACTTC. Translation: CASSLDQWQGGNIQYF.

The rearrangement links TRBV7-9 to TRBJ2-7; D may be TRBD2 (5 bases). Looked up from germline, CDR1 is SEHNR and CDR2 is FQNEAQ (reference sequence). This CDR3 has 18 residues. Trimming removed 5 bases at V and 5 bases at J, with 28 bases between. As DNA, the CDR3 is TGTGCCAGCAGCCACCTCGCGCGTGGAGTGAGGGTGGAGGACGAGCAGTACTTC. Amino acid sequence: CASSHLARGVRVEDEQYF.

The CDR3 DNA sequence: TGTGCCAGCAGTTTATCGAACCTGCCTGGGAGGAGGAAACTGTTTTTT. Protein sequence: CASSLSNLPGRRKLFF. The chain is built from TRBV27 and TRBJ1-4; D ambiguous. CDR3 size: 16 residues. Germline V gives CDR1 MNHEY, CDR2 SMNVEV (reference sequence). Trimming cost V 0 bases and J 11 bases, with 19 bases left between them.

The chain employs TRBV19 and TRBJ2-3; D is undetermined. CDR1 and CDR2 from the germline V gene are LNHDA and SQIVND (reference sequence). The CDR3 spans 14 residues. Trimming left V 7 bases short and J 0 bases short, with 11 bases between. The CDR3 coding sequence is TGTGCCAGTAAACCGTATCATAGCACAGATACGCAGTATTTT. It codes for CASKPYHSTDTQYF.

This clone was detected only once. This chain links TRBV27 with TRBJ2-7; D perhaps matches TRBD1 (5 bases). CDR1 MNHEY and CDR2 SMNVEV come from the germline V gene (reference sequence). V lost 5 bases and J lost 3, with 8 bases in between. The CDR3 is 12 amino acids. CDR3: CASSPQGYEQYF. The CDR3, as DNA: TGTGCCAGCAGTCCTCAGGGCTACGAGCAGTACTTC.